This T cell receptor beta chain derives from a study of beta chain bispecific antibodies for T cell cancers. Study overall: HPB-ALL carried surface TRBV5-5, while Jurkat carried TRBV12-3.

TCRdb passed the 5' RACE reads through MiXCR, listing each CDR3 protein once. The sample lists more than 20,000 distinct CDR3 sequences; just over 2% were seen once. This clonotype showed up just a few times. No antigen is known for it. Blood mononuclear cells were expanded for roughly 3 days using either OKT3 anti-CD3 antibody or CD3/CD28 beads. V shed 3 bases and J shed 5 bases, with 4 bases lying between them. The CDR3 extends over 11 amino acids. Germline V gene data show CDR1 as MDHEN and CDR2 as SYDVKM. Overall study results and limits: Anti-TRBV12 exposure, compared with anti-CD19, reduced the TRBV12-3 proportion of TRBV signal by around 99%. In these mixed samples, most targeted TRBV reads derived from the leukemia cell line.

This TCR was recovered from a human donor in good health. Some clones in this sample may be carry-over from other donors' samples. The genes are TRBV28 and TRBJ1-1, with D uncertain. Sequencing used healthy donor T cells cultured with leukemia cells, obtained from a culture containing a bispecific antibody targeting TCR Vbeta12. In nucleotides, the CDR3 is TGTGCCAGCAGTTTTTATACTGAAGCTTTCTTT. Protein sequence: CASSFYTEAFF.